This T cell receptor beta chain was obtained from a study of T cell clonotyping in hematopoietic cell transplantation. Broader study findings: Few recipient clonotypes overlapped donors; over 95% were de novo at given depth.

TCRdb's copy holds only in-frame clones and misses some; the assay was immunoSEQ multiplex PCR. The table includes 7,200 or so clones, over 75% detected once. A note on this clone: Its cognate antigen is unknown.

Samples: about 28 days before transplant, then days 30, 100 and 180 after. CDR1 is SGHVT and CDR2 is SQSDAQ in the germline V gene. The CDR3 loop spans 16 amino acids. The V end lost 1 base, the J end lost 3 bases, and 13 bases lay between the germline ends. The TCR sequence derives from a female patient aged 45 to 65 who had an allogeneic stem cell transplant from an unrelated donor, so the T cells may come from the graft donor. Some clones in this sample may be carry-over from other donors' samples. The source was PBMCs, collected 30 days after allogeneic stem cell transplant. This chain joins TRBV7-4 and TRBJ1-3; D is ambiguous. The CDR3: CASSLGLSRGGNTIYF. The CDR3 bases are TGTGCCAGCAGCTTAGGACTGTCCCGAGGTGGAAACACCATATATTTT.